What follows are 20 T cell receptor beta chains derived from one specimen sequenced in a study of cytomegalovirus exposure and HLA in healthy donors. PCR involved 60 Vbeta and 13 Jbeta primers. Here immunoSEQ multiplex PCR was the method, and the copy in TCRdb shows in-frame clones only, minus some. The sample shows 100,000 to 120,000 clones, roughly 12% of them seen only once. Sequenced: PBMCs. The receptors stem from a middle-aged man in good health and CMV-seropositive.

The chain carries TRBV28 and TRBJ1-1, with a tentative D call TRBD1 (5 bases). The germline V gene has CDR1 MDHEN and CDR2 SYDVKM. Trimming stripped 5 bases from V and 4 bases from J, with 14 bases between. This CDR3 is 14 amino acids long. The CDR3: CASSDQGWGTEAFF. The CDR3, as DNA: TGTGCCAGCAGTGACCAGGGTTGGGGCACTGAAGCTTTCTTT.

The chain combines TRBV19 with TRBJ2-7; 9 bases line up with TRBD2. CDR3 length: 14 residues. Germline V gene data show CDR1 as LNHDA and CDR2 as SQIVND (reference sequence). With V trimmed by 3 bases and J by 2 bases, 2 bases remained unmatched. CDR3 amino acids: CASSIAGGPYEQYF. In nucleotides, the CDR3 is TGTGCCAGTAGTATTGCGGGAGGGCCCTACGAGCAGTACTTC.

In its sample, this clone was seen a few times. This rearrangement joins TRBV19 to TRBJ2-2; perhaps TRBD2 as D (6 bases). Germline lookup yields CDR1 LNHDA and CDR2 SQIVND (reference sequence). There are 15 residues in the CDR3. Trimming took 0 bases from V and 3 from J, leaving 8 bases between them. The CDR3: CASSIDREDTGELFF. The CDR3 bases are TGTGCCAGTAGTATAGATAGGGAGGACACCGGGGAGCTGTTTTTT.

The chain couples TRBV7-6 to TRBJ2-7; 11 bases match TRBD1. Germline loops: CDR1 SGHVS, CDR2 FNYEAQ. The trim removed 5 bases at V and 0 bases at J, leaving 21 bases unmatched. This CDR3 has 21 amino acids. The CDR3 nucleotides are TGTGCCAGCAGCCCCACGCAACCGGGACAGGGGGTTTGGTTAGGCTCCTACGAGCAGTACTTC. Residues: CASSPTQPGQGVWLGSYEQYF.

This clone showed up just a few times. The chain joins TRBV6-5 to TRBJ1-2, with D possibly being TRBD1 (5 bases). With 7 bases removed from V and 8 bases from J, the gap between germline ends came to 17 bases. This CDR3 has 13 residues. The V gene's germline CDR1 is MNHEY and CDR2 SVGAGI. The CDR3 reads CASTGPARGGYTF. The CDR3, as DNA: TGTGCCAGCACCGGACCAGCCCGGGGGGGCTACACCTTC.

In its sample, this clone was seen a few times. The genes are TRBV4-3 and TRBJ1-5; 7 nucleotides match TRBD1. Germline V gene data show CDR1 as LGHNA and CDR2 as YSLEER. This CDR3 is 14 amino acids long. V lost 0 bases and J lost 9; bases outside the gene matches: 5. The CDR3 DNA sequence: TGCGCCAGCAGCCAAGATCGACAGGGTAGGCCCCAGCATTTT. Encoded protein: CASSQDRQGRPQHF.

This clone was seen more than once but under ten times. This chain uses TRBV6-1 with TRBJ2-7; 8 bases map to TRBD1. The CDR3 length is 15 residues. The trim removed 5 bases at V and 5 bases at J, leaving 11 bases unmatched. Germline V CDR1 and CDR2: MNHNS, SASEGT. CDR3: CASSPRGGTGNEQYF. The CDR3 bases are TGTGCCAGCAGTCCCCGTGGCGGGACAGGAAACGAGCAGTACTTC.

This clone was counted between two and nine times. This chain connects TRBV11-2 to TRBJ1-5; no firm D call. Trimming took 1 base from V and 4 from J, leaving 5 bases between them. The CDR3 sequence is 13 residues long. Germline V gene lookup returns CDR1 SGHAT and CDR2 FQNNGV. For the CDR3, the DNA is TGTGCCAGCAGCTTAGGCACTAATCAGCCCCAGCATTTT. Amino acid sequence: CASSLGTNQPQHF.

This clone was seen a handful of times. CDR3 nucleotide sequence: TGTGCCAGCAGTCCCCAGGGGTACGAGCAGTACTTC. Translation gives CASSPQGYEQYF. The gene calls are TRBV6-5 and TRBJ2-7, with D possibly being TRBD1 (6 bases). The CDR3 spans 12 residues. Germline loops: CDR1 MNHEY, CDR2 SVGAGI. Trimming took 5 bases from V and 4 from J, leaving 9 bases between them.

The chain has TRBV6-5 and TRBJ1-5, with 8 bases matching TRBD1. The V gene's germline CDR1 is MNHEY and CDR2 SVGAGI. This CDR3 spans 16 amino acids. V trimming: 2 bases; J trimming: 6 bases; junction bases outside the gene matches: 9. CDR3 sequence: CASSYTGQGLGQPQHF. CDR3 in DNA: TGTGCCAGCAGTTACACTGGACAGGGCCTCGGTCAGCCCCAGCATTTT.

The rearrangement joins TRBV28 to TRBJ1-2, with TRBD1 identical over 7 bases. After removal of 4 bases from V and 4 bases from J, the junction contained 9 bases not matched to a gene. CDR3 length: 15 residues. Germline CDR1 is MDHEN and CDR2 is SYDVKM. Written as DNA, the CDR3 is TGTGCCAGCAGTTCTGCTGCAGGGGGAGCCTATGGCTACACCTTC. Translating it yields CASSSAAGGAYGYTF.

The rearrangement uses TRBV27 and TRBJ1-2, with D maybe TRBD1 (5 bases). The CDR3 extends over 13 amino acids. V lost 6 bases, J lost 8 bases, and 16 bases lay in between. The germline CDR1 and CDR2 sequences are MNHEY and SMNVEV (reference sequence). This CDR3 is CASSFDGGRGYTF. CDR3 coding DNA: TGTGCCAGCAGCTTCGACGGGGGGAGAGGCTACACCTTC.

This clone was counted between two and nine times. This rearrangement joins TRBV10-2 to TRBJ2-2; D gene uncertain. This CDR3 is 13 amino acids long. CDR1 and CDR2 from the germline V gene are WSHSY and SAAADI. The germline V and J ends were trimmed by 3 bases and 4 bases, with 6 bases remaining between them. DNA for the CDR3: TGCGCCAGCAGTGAACCTACCACCGGGGAGCTGTTTTTT. It yields the protein CASSEPTTGELFF.

The chain links TRBV5-1 to TRBJ2-6; the D gene is possibly TRBD1 (5 bases). The CDR3 consists of 18 residues. The germline gives CDR1 SGHRS, CDR2 YFSETQ. The V gene lost 0 bases and the J gene lost 0 bases, with 13 bases spanning the gap. CDR3 coding DNA: TGCGCCAGCAGCTTGGTCAGGGCTCAATACTCTGGGGCCAACGTCCTGACTTTC. Protein sequence: CASSLVRAQYSGANVLTF. Using reference TRBV5-1 and TRBJ2-6 for the parts outside the CDR3, the full variable domain is KAGVTQTPRYLIKTRGQQVTLSCSPISGHRSVSWYQQTPGQGLQFLFEYFSETQRNKGNFPGRFSGRQFSNSRSEMNVSTLELGDSALYLCASSLVRAQYSGANVLTFGAGSRLTVL.

V is TRBV6-4 and J is TRBJ2-3; 9 bases match TRBD1. V gave up 2 bases and J gave up 5 bases; unmatched junction bases: 5. The V gene's germline CDR1 is MRHNA and CDR2 SNTAGT. CDR3 length: 15 residues. The CDR3 DNA sequence: TGTGCCAGCAGTGACGGGACAGGGTCCGGAGATACGCAGTATTTT. Its protein is CASSDGTGSGDTQYF.

The table lists this clone with a few counts. This chain links TRBV29-1 with TRBJ2-5; TRBD1 agrees at 8 bases. The trim removed 7 bases at V and 1 base at J, leaving 5 bases unmatched. This CDR3 has 13 amino acids. Germline CDR1 is SQVTM and CDR2 is ANQGSEA. CDR3 loop: CSAGTGVQETQYF. CDR3 sequence (DNA): TGCAGCGCGGGGACAGGCGTCCAAGAGACCCAGTACTTC.

This clone has only a few counts. The J gene is TRBJ2-3, the V gene TRBV6-4, with TRBD2 matching over 9 bases. V trimming: 6 bases; J trimming: 1 base; junction bases outside the gene matches: 2. CDR3 length: 14 amino acids. Per the germline V gene, CDR1 is MRHNA and CDR2 is SNTAGT. CDR3 coding DNA: TGTGCCAGCAGCTTAGCGGGAGGCACAGATACGCAGTATTTT. Its protein is CASSLAGGTDTQYF.

The V and J genes are TRBV5-1 and TRBJ1-4, with D possibly being TRBD1 (6 bases). Deletions cut 7 bases from V and 1 base from J, with 14 bases between. The CDR3 is 15 residues long. Germline V gene data show CDR1 as SGHRS and CDR2 as YFSETQ. The CDR3 protein is CASQVGGQTNEKLFF. CDR3 bases: TGCGCCAGCCAAGTCGGGGGGCAAACTAATGAAAAACTGTTTTTT.

This clone was detected only a few times. The chain recombines TRBV6-4 with TRBJ2-3, with D possibly matching TRBD2 (5 bases). Germline V lookup: CDR1 MRHNA, CDR2 SNTAGT. The CDR3 consists of 13 residues. V lost 6 bases and J 3 bases, leaving 10 bases between the germline ends. The CDR3 coding sequence is TGTGCCAGCAGAATTAGCGAGACAGATACGCAGTATTTT. This sequence encodes CASRISETDTQYF.

CDR3 DNA: TGTGCCAGCAGCTTAGCGGGCGGGGGCGGTGAAAAACTGTTTTTT. Protein: CASSLAGGGGEKLFF. This rearrangement joins TRBV7-9 to TRBJ1-4; weak D call: TRBD1 (6 bases). Germline V gene sequence: CDR1 SEHNR, CDR2 FQNEAQ (reference sequence). Trimming stripped 0 bases from V and 7 bases from J, with 12 bases between. CDR3 length: 15 amino acids.